What follows are 29 T cell receptor beta chains derived from one specimen sequenced in a study of blood T cell repertoires in COVID-19. Profiling relied on immunoSEQ multiplex PCR, and the TCRdb table lists in-frame clones only, not all of them. This table holds 200,000 to 300,000 clones, 81% found once. Source material: peripheral blood. These receptors originate from a woman older than 75 with COVID-19, enrolled during active disease.

This clone was observed once. J is TRBJ2-5 and V is TRBV19; D is perhaps TRBD1 (6 bases). The CDR3 extends over 16 amino acids. Germline V gene sequence: CDR1 LNHDA, CDR2 SQIVND (reference sequence). Trimming stripped 5 bases from V and 1 base from J, with 17 bases between. The CDR3 bases are TGTGCCAGTAGTTCGTCCCCGGGACAAACCCAAGAGACCCAGTACTTC. It codes for CASSSSPGQTQETQYF.

The J gene is TRBJ1-1, the V gene TRBV11-2, with unresolved D. The CDR3 runs 13 residues. V lost 5 bases and J 2 bases, leaving 9 bases between the germline ends. The germline CDR1 and CDR2 sequences are SGHAT and FQNNGV. As DNA, the CDR3 is TGTGCCAGCAGCAGTCCCTATAACACTGAAGCTTTCTTT. This translates into CASSSPYNTEAFF.

This chain connects TRBV5-6 to TRBJ1-6; D call uncertain. From germline, CDR1 is SGHDT and CDR2 YYEEEE. V was clipped by 7 bases and J by 6 bases, with 11 bases between them. This CDR3 is built from 13 residues. CDR3 DNA sequence: TGTGCCAGCGGGAGTCCTGGTAATTCACCCCTCCACTTT. Its translation is CASGSPGNSPLHF.

CDR3 in amino acids: CASSPREAVGTEAFF. The CDR3 region has the DNA TGTGCCAGCTCACCACGGGAGGCGGTCGGCACTGAAGCTTTCTTT. This chain uses TRBV18 with TRBJ1-1; D is unresolved. The CDR3 loop spans 15 amino acids. Trimming removed 1 base from V and 4 bases from J, with 13 bases in between. The V gene's germline CDR1 is KGHSH and CDR2 LQKENI.

V is TRBV27 and J is TRBJ1-2; unclear D gene. Germline V CDR1 and CDR2: MNHEY, SMNVEV (reference sequence). Trimming left V 4 bases short and J 5 bases short, with 11 bases between. The CDR3 loop spans 13 amino acids. CDR3 sequence reads: CASSSPPGYGYTF. Written as DNA, the CDR3 is TGTGCCAGCAGTTCCCCCCCGGGGTATGGCTACACCTTC.

The CDR3 is CASSLIPFSGAWGAGELFF. CDR3 bases: TGTGCCAGCAGTTTAATCCCTTTTAGCGGAGCTTGGGGGGCCGGGGAGCTGTTTTTT. The chain is built from TRBV27 and TRBJ2-2; possibly TRBD2 for D (6 bases). Looked up from germline, CDR1 is MNHEY and CDR2 is SMNVEV (reference sequence). V lost 2 bases, J lost 6 bases, and 25 bases lay in between. This CDR3 has 19 amino acids.

The rearrangement joins TRBV6-2 or TRBV6-3 to TRBJ2-5; D uncertain. V was clipped by 0 bases and J by 5 bases, with 4 bases between them. This CDR3 is 12 amino acids long. Germline CDR1 MNHEY, CDR2 SVGEGT. In DNA, the CDR3 is TGTGCCAGCAGTTACTCCCGGGAGACCCAGTACTTC. This encodes CASSYSRETQYF.

The chain joins TRBV18 to TRBJ1-3; tentative D call: TRBD1 (5 bases). Germline V gene data show CDR1 as KGHSH and CDR2 as LQKENI. This CDR3 region has 15 residues. The V end lost 5 bases, the J end lost 0 bases, and 11 bases lay between the germline ends. The CDR3 region has the DNA TGTGCCAGCTCATTTTCAGGGATCTCTGGAAACACCATATATTTT. It yields the protein CASSFSGISGNTIYF.

The rearrangement joins TRBV7-9 to TRBJ1-2; 9 bases match TRBD1. Germline V lookup: CDR1 SEHNR, CDR2 FQNEAQ (reference sequence). The CDR3 totals 15 residues. Unmatched junction bases numbered 9, after V lost 3 bases and J lost 7 bases. The CDR3 loop is CASSLPGTGKGGYTF. The CDR3 coding sequence is TGTGCCAGCAGCTTGCCCGGGACAGGGAAAGGTGGCTACACCTTC. The full variable domain, rest sourced from reference TRBV7-9 and TRBJ1-2, is DTGVSQNPRHKITKRGQNVTFRCDPISEHNRLYWYRQTLGQGPEFLTYFQNEAQLEKSRLLSDRFSAERPKGSFSTLEIQRTEQGDSAMYLCASSLPGTGKGGYTFGSGTRLTVV.

The genes are TRBV12-5 and TRBJ1-1, with D possibly being TRBD1 (6 bases). This CDR3 comprises 15 residues. Trimming stripped 5 bases from V and 1 base from J, with 14 bases between. CDR1 and CDR2 from the germline V gene are LGHNT and FRNRAP. CDR3 region: CASGHGTPTNTEAFF. The CDR3 nucleotides read TGTGCTAGTGGTCATGGGACACCCACGAACACTGAAGCTTTCTTT.

The chain carries TRBV6-2 or TRBV6-3 and TRBJ2-2; D is unresolved. V was pared by 2 bases and J by 2 bases, with 6 bases between. This CDR3 comprises 14 residues. The germline gives CDR1 MNHEY, CDR2 SVGEGT. CDR3 residues: CASSYRVNTGELFF. CDR3 DNA: TGTGCCAGCAGTTACCGGGTAAACACCGGGGAGCTGTTTTTT.

The chain recombines TRBV3-1 (or the pseudogene TRBV3-2) with TRBJ2-3; D not resolved. The CDR3 runs to 12 residues. Germline V gene data show CDR1 as LGHDT and CDR2 as YNNKEL (reference sequence). V gave up 4 bases and J gave up 5 bases, with 7 bases separating them. CDR3 loop: CASSPGKDTQYF. CDR3 bases: TGTGCCAGCAGCCCAGGAAAAGATACGCAGTATTTT.

The chain employs TRBV30 and TRBJ1-1, with 7 positions matching TRBD1. Germline V lookup: CDR1 GTSNPN, CDR2 SVGIG (reference sequence). The CDR3 covers 13 residues. After removal of 6 bases from V and 1 base from J, the junction contained 5 bases not matched to a gene. CDR3 amino acids: CACDRAANTEAFF. In DNA, the CDR3 is TGTGCCTGTGACAGGGCGGCGAACACTGAAGCTTTCTTT.

V gene TRBV7-9 combines with J gene TRBJ1-1; the D gene is possibly TRBD1 (6 bases). Trimming stripped 3 bases from V and 11 bases from J, with 16 bases between. Germline V gene data show CDR1 as SEHNR and CDR2 as FQNEAQ (reference sequence). There are 13 residues in the CDR3. CDR3 sequence reads: CASSFGGASLAFF. The CDR3 nucleotides are TGTGCCAGCAGCTTCGGGGGGGCGTCCCTCGCTTTCTTT.

The rearrangement uses TRBV28 and TRBJ1-2; TRBD1 might be the D (5 bases). Germline-derived CDR1 and CDR2 are MDHEN and SYDVKM. The CDR3 runs to 15 residues. The V and J ends lost 7 bases and 2 bases respectively, with 17 bases between them. The CDR3 nucleotides read TGTGCCAGCACCTCTCTCCAGACAGTCAACTATGGCTACACCTTC. Amino acid sequence: CASTSLQTVNYGYTF.

The chain combines TRBV3-1 (or the pseudogene TRBV3-2) with TRBJ1-1; unclear D gene. V was cut by 4 bases and J by 7 bases, with 13 bases left in between. The CDR3 length is 13 residues. Germline loops: CDR1 LGHDT, CDR2 YNNKEL (reference sequence). The CDR3 spells CASSPDTTFEAFF. Here the CDR3 DNA reads TGTGCCAGCAGCCCAGACACCACTTTTGAAGCTTTCTTT.

The chain uses TRBV19 and TRBJ1-4, with unresolved D. CDR3 length: 14 residues. V lost 3 bases to trimming and J lost 8 bases, with 13 bases between them. CDR1 is LNHDA, CDR2 SQIVND, per germline (reference sequence). CDR3 sequence (DNA): TGTGCCAGTAGTATCGGCGGGAATGGCGAAAAACTGTTTTTT. Translating gives CASSIGGNGEKLFF.

The chain is built from TRBV7-3 and TRBJ2-1, with 7 bases lining up with TRBD2. V shed 0 bases, J shed 14 bases, and the junction held 13 bases outside the gene matches. The CDR3 sequence is 15 residues long. CDR1 SGHTA and CDR2 FQGTGA come from the germline V gene. The CDR3 region is CASSLTWRERLSKFF. CDR3 sequence (DNA): TGTGCCAGCAGCTTAACCTGGCGGGAGAGGTTGAGCAAGTTCTTC.

This sequence joins TRBV7-9 and TRBJ1-5, with no clear D. Per the germline V gene, CDR1 is SEHNR and CDR2 is FQNEAQ (reference sequence). The CDR3 totals 16 residues. Trimming left V 1 base short and J 2 bases short, with 12 bases between. The CDR3 DNA reads as TGTGCCAGCAGCTTAGACGGAAGAGGTGGCAATCAGCCCCAGCATTTT. As protein: CASSLDGRGGNQPQHF.

J is TRBJ1-1 and V is TRBV19; D is unclear. Germline V CDR1 and CDR2: LNHDA, SQIVND (reference sequence). CDR3 length: 11 amino acids. V dropped 8 bases and J dropped 5 bases, with 9 bases sitting between them. This CDR3 is CASAGWTEAFF. As DNA, the CDR3 is TGTGCCAGTGCCGGGTGGACTGAAGCTTTCTTT.

The rearrangement joins TRBV5-4 to TRBJ1-2, with a tentative D call TRBD1 (6 bases). V was cut by 3 bases and J by 5 bases, with 26 bases left in between. The germline V gene encodes CDR1 SGHNT and CDR2 YYREEE (reference sequence). This CDR3 has 18 amino acids. The CDR3 DNA is TGTGCCAGCAGCTCAGGGGATTTGAGGGGTGGCCATGCGTATGGCTACACCTTC. This translates into CASSSGDLRGGHAYGYTF.

The sample holds a few counts of this clone. This sequence joins TRBV2 and TRBJ2-1; D may be TRBD1 (6 bases). Trimming shortened V by 3 bases and J by 6 bases, and 15 bases separated the two germline ends. Germline-derived CDR1 and CDR2 are SNHLY and FYNNEI. The CDR3 has 15 residues. The CDR3 is CASSDRDTAGNEQFF. Written as DNA, the CDR3 is TGTGCCAGCAGTGATAGGGACACGGCGGGCAATGAGCAGTTCTTC.

The CDR3 spells CASRGAGGYADTQYF. The CDR3 DNA reads TGTGCCAGTAGAGGAGCGGGGGGCTACGCGGATACGCAGTATTTT. The chain joins TRBV19 to TRBJ2-3; 9 bases line up with TRBD2. Trimming cost V 6 bases and J 6 bases; bases outside gene matches: 10. Germline V gene sequence: CDR1 LNHDA, CDR2 SQIVND (reference sequence). The CDR3 runs to 15 residues.

This chain joins TRBV5-5 and TRBJ2-7; 8 bases are a match to TRBD1. The V gene's germline CDR1 is SGHKS and CDR2 YYEKEE (reference sequence). Trimming removed 3 bases from V and 6 bases from J; junction bases left unmatched: 11. The CDR3 consists of 15 residues. CDR3 region: CASSWPQGVSREQYF. The CDR3 DNA reads as TGTGCCAGCAGCTGGCCACAGGGGGTATCTCGCGAGCAGTACTTC. Full variable domain (remainder filled in from reference TRBV5-5 and TRBJ2-7): DAGVTQSPTHLIKTRGQQVTLRCSPISGHKSVSWYQQVLGQGPQFIFQYYEKEERGRGNFPDRFSARQFPNYSSELNVNALLLGDSALYLCASSWPQGVSREQYFGPGTRLTVT.

The CDR3 here is CASSKQGKTDTQYF. The CDR3 DNA reads TGTGCCAGCAGCAAACAGGGGAAGACAGATACGCAGTATTTT. This rearrangement joins TRBV7-8 to TRBJ2-3; 7 positions agree with TRBD1. With 5 bases clipped from V and 3 bases from J, the junction kept 5 bases outside the gene matches. Germline CDR1 SGHVS, CDR2 FQNEAQ. This CDR3 is 14 amino acids long.

This rearrangement joins TRBV7-9 to TRBJ1-5; possible D gene TRBD1, 5 bases. The germline V and J ends were trimmed by 2 bases and 6 bases, with 14 bases remaining between them. Germline values: CDR1 SEHNR, CDR2 FQNEAQ (reference sequence). There are 15 residues in the CDR3. Here the CDR3 reads CASSLLGGRAQPQHF. CDR3 coding DNA: TGTGCCAGCAGCTTATTGGGAGGCAGGGCTCAGCCCCAGCATTTT.

The chain uses TRBV7-9 and TRBJ2-1, with 10 bases identical to TRBD2. The CDR3 is 15 residues long. Germline trimming cut 7 bases from V and 8 bases from J; bases unmatched to any gene: 11. CDR1 and CDR2 from the germline V gene are SEHNR and FQNEAQ (reference sequence). The CDR3 sequence is CASNRLAGSRDEQFF. The CDR3 DNA sequence: TGTGCCAGCAATCGACTAGCGGGCTCCCGGGATGAGCAGTTCTTC.

The chain has TRBV7-9 and TRBJ1-4; TRBD1 agrees at 8 bases. Unmatched junction bases numbered 11, after V lost 5 bases and J lost 0 bases. In germline, CDR1 is SEHNR, CDR2 FQNEAQ (reference sequence). CDR3 length equals 18 residues. Written as DNA, the CDR3 is TGTGCCAGCAGCCCGATCCGACAGGGGAGGGCAACTAATGAAAAACTGTTTTTT. It translates to CASSPIRQGRATNEKLFF.

This chain links TRBV5-1 with TRBJ1-2; weak D call: TRBD1 (6 bases). Trimming removed 0 bases from V and 5 bases from J, with 14 bases in between. The length of the CDR3 is 15 residues. Germline V gives CDR1 SGHRS, CDR2 YFSETQ. The CDR3 DNA reads TGCGCCAGCAGCTTGGCGGCGGGGGCGGGATATGGCTACACCTTC. It codes for CASSLAAGAGYGYTF.